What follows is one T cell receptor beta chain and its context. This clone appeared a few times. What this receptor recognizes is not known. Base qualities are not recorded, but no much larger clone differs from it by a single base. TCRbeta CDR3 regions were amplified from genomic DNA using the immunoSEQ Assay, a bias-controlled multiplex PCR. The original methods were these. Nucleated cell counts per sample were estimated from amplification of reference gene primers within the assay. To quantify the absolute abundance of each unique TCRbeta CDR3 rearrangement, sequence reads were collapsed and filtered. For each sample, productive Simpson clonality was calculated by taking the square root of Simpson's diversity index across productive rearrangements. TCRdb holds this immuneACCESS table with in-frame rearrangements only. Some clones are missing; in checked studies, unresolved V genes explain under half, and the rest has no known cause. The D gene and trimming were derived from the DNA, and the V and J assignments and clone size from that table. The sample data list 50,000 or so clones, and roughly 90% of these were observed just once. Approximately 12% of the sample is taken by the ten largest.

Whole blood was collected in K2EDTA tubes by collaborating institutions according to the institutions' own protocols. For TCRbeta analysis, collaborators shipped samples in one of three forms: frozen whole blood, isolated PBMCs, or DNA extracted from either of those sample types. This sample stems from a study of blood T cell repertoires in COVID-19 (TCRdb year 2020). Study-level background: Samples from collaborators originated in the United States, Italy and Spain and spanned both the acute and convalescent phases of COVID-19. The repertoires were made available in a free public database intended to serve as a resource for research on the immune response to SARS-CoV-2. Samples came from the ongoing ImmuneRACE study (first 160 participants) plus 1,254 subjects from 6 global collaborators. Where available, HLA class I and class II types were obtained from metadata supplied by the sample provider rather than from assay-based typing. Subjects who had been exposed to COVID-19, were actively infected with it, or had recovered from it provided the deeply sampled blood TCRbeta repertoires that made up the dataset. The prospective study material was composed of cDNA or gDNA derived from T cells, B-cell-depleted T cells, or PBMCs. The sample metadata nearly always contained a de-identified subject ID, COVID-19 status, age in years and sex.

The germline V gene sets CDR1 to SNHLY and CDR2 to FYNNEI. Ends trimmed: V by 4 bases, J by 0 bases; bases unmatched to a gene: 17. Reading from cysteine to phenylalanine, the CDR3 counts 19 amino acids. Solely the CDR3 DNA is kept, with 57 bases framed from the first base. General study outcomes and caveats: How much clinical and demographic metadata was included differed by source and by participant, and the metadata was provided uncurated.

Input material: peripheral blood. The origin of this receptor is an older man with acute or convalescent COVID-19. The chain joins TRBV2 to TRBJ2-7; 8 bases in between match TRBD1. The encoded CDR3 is CASSVDRVLWTVSSYEQYF. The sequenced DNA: TGTGCCAGCAGTGTGGACAGGGTATTGTGGACTGTAAGCTCCTACGAGCAGTACTTC.